The 21 T cell receptor beta chains listed next were all sequenced from one sample in a study of molecular identifiers for immune sequencing clone quantification. TCRdb used MiXCR to reprocess the PCR reads, holding one entry per CDR3 protein. The sample consists of tens of thousands of distinct CDR3 sequences, around a quarter of them appearing once. What was sequenced was naive CD8+ T cells from blood, with Jurkat cell RNA spiked in. Regarding subset: FACS-sorted CD8+CD4-CCR7+CD45RA+ naive T cells. These receptors were taken from a human donor in good health. Some libraries in this study had Jurkat cell RNA spiked in.

Many counts were recorded for this clonotype. V usage is TRBV5-1 and J usage is TRBJ1-1; 8 bases are shared with TRBD1. Germline CDR1 reads SGHRS; CDR2 reads YFSETQ. J was trimmed by 6 bases and V by 3 bases; bases with no gene match: 10. The CDR3 runs 15 residues. The CDR3 sequence is CASSSTGQGGAEAFF. The CDR3 nucleotides are TGCGCCAGCAGCTCCACAGGACAGGGAGGGGCTGAAGCTTTCTTT.

This clonotype has only a few counts. The V gene is TRBV27, the J gene TRBJ1-4; 10 positions agree with TRBD1. From germline, CDR1 is MNHEY and CDR2 SMNVEV (reference sequence). V lost 6 bases and J lost 7; bases outside the gene matches: 17. This CDR3 has 18 residues. CDR3 in DNA: TGTGCCAGCAGCACCACCGGGACAGGGGATTTGACGGGTGAAAAACTGTTTTTT. Protein product: CASSTTGTGDLTGEKLFF.

In regard to this clonotype: Since a much larger clone is just one base distant, this may be a read error. This chain connects TRBV6-6 to TRBJ2-1; no firm D call. CDR1 is MNHNY, CDR2 SVGAGI, per germline (reference sequence). CDR3 length: 10 residues. The CDR3 nucleotides are TGTGTCAGCAGTCTCGGAGAGCAGTTCTTC. Residues: CVSSLGEQFF.

This clonotype was detected a few times. A much larger clone differs from this one at a single base, so this may be a read error. V usage is TRBV4-2 and J usage is TRBJ2-1, with D maybe TRBD1 (5 bases). This CDR3 comprises 13 residues. Germline CDR1 and CDR2: LGHNA and YNFKEQ. The CDR3 DNA reads as TGTGCCAGCAGCCAAATCAGGGCCGATGAGCAGCTCTTC. Translation: CASSQIRADEQLF.

The rearrangement joins TRBV28 to TRBJ1-6, with D possibly TRBD1 on 5 matching bases. The CDR3 length is 15 residues. Germline V gene sequence: CDR1 MDHEN, CDR2 SYDVKM. V was trimmed by 10 bases and J by 0 bases, leaving 13 bases between them. The CDR3 bases are TGTGCCAACAGGTCTTCGAACTCCTATAATTCACCCCTCCACTTT. It translates to CANRSSNSYNSPLHF.

A note on this clonotype: A much bigger clone sits one base away, suggesting this may be a read error. The chain uses TRBV9 and TRBJ1-1, with D tentatively TRBD1 (6 bases). This CDR3 spans 15 amino acids. Looked up from germline, CDR1 is SGDLS and CDR2 is YYNGEE. The CDR3 spells CASSPKRGVNTGAFF. CDR3 nucleotides: TGTGCCAGCAGCCCAAAGAGGGGGGTAAACACTGGAGCTTTCTTT.

This clonotype was observed many times. V gene TRBV7-2 combines with J gene TRBJ2-5; 7 positions match TRBD2. Germline trimming cut 1 base from V and 5 bases from J; bases unmatched to any gene: 10. The CDR3 is made up of 16 amino acids. Germline loops: CDR1 SGHTA, CDR2 FQGNSA. The CDR3 DNA reads as TGTGCCAGCAGCTTAGGGCCTGAGCTAGCGGTGGAGACCCAGTACTTC. Its protein product is CASSLGPELAVETQYF.

V usage is TRBV11-2 and J usage is TRBJ2-2; 7 bases line up with TRBD2. The CDR3 loop spans 15 amino acids. The germline CDR1 and CDR2 sequences are SGHAT and FQNNGV. Unmatched junction bases numbered 5, after V lost 4 bases and J lost 3 bases. CDR3 in amino acids: CASSSWEGDTGELFF. The CDR3 DNA reads TGTGCCAGCAGCTCGTGGGAGGGCGACACCGGGGAGCTGTTTTTT.

The chain recombines TRBV29-1 with TRBJ2-2; 8 bases match TRBD2. V lost 4 bases, J lost 6 bases, and 1 base stayed unmatched. Germline-derived CDR1 and CDR2 are SQVTM and ANQGSEA. The CDR3 sequence is 12 residues long. The DNA of the CDR3 is TGCAGCGTTGCGGGGGGGGCCGGGGAGCTGTTTTTT. Translating gives CSVAGGAGELFF.

This clonotype was seen a few times. Given a much more abundant clone one base away, this may be a read error. The chain links TRBV15 to TRBJ2-3; the match to TRBD2 covers 7 bases. V dropped 5 bases and J dropped 0; count of bases not matched to a gene: 5. Germline CDR1 is LNHNV and CDR2 is YYDKDF (reference sequence). CDR3 length equals 15 residues. CDR3 DNA: TGTGCCACCAGCTCGAGCGGGAAGAGCACAGATACGCAGTATTTT. Its translation is CATSSSGKSTDTQYF. The full variable domain, in which reference TRBV15 and TRBJ2-3 provide the parts outside the CDR3, is DAMVIQNPRYQVTQFGKPVTLSCSQTLNHNVMYWYQQKSSQAPKLLFHYYDKDFNNEADTPDNFQSRRPNTSFCFLDIRSPGLGDTAMYLCATSSSGKSTDTQYFGPGTRLTVL.

In its sample, this clonotype was seen a few times. This may be a read error: a much more frequent sequence differs by one nucleotide. Without the conserved terminal phenylalanine or tryptophan, this CDR3 likely stems from a read error. V is TRBV4-2 and J is TRBJ2-7; perhaps TRBD2 as D (6 bases). This CDR3 is 17 amino acids long. CDR1 and CDR2 (germline): LGHNA, YNFKEQ. V was shortened by 0 bases and J by 3 bases, with 18 bases between the two germline ends. The DNA of the CDR3 is TGTGCCAGCAGCCAAGAGGGTAGCGGCCCCCTCGGCTACGAGCAGTACTCC. It is translated as CASSQEGSGPLGYEQYS.

The chain employs TRBV12-3 or TRBV12-4 and TRBJ2-7; possible D gene TRBD2, 6 bases. With 3 bases removed from V and 2 bases from J, the gap between germline ends came to 11 bases. The CDR3 runs 14 residues. CDR3: CASSFHGTPYEQYF. In DNA, the CDR3 is TGTGCCAGCAGTTTCCACGGGACTCCCTACGAGCAGTACTTC.

This clonotype occurred many times. V is TRBV5-5 and J is TRBJ1-2; possible D gene TRBD1, 5 bases. Germline V gives CDR1 SGHKS, CDR2 YYEKEE (reference sequence). V was clipped by 5 bases and J by 1 base, with 9 bases between them. This CDR3 is 13 amino acids long. The CDR3 loop reads CASRFDSNYGYTF. For the CDR3, the DNA is TGTGCCAGCAGGTTTGACAGTAACTATGGCTACACCTTC.

As concerns this clonotype: An end of the junction does not agree with germline; a read error may underlie this. The gene calls are TRBV11-2 and TRBJ2-2, with D possibly TRBD2 on 5 matching bases. The CDR3 sequence is 14 residues long. CDR1 SGHAT and CDR2 FQNNGV come from the germline V gene. For the CDR3, the DNA is TGTGCCAGCAGCTTAGTTTTAAGGGCCGGGGAGCTGGTTTTT. Its translation is CASSLVLRAGELVF.

This rearrangement joins TRBV6-2 or TRBV6-3 to TRBJ2-7, with 7 bases fitting TRBD2. The CDR3 consists of 12 residues. Trimming cost V 3 bases and J 5 bases; bases outside gene matches: 1. Germline CDR1 reads MNHEY; CDR2 reads SVGEGT. The CDR3 DNA is TGTGCCAGCAGTTATGCGGGGGACGAGCAGTACTTC. It yields the protein CASSYAGDEQYF.

This clonotype has only a few counts. This chain joins TRBV16 and TRBJ1-5; D call uncertain. This CDR3 comprises 14 residues. Trimming removed 4 bases at V and 9 bases at J, with 16 bases between. Germline V gene lookup returns CDR1 KGHSY and CDR2 FQNENV. The CDR3 nucleotides are TGTGCCAGCAGCCCGGTAGACGGATTCTGGCCCCAGCATTTT. This encodes CASSPVDGFWPQHF.

V and J are TRBV2 and TRBJ2-2; 11 bases are shared with TRBD1. Germline CDR1 reads SNHLY; CDR2 reads FYNNEI. This CDR3 spans 16 amino acids. Losses at the gene ends were 1 base for V and 9 bases for J; bases not matched to a gene: 7. As DNA, the CDR3 is TGTGCCAGCAGTGAAGTCGGACAGGGGGCTTTTCGGGAGCTGTTTTTT. It encodes CASSEVGQGAFRELFF.

On this clonotype itself: Likely a read error: the CDR3 ends without its conserved phenylalanine or tryptophan. The rearrangement links TRBV6-2 or TRBV6-3 to TRBJ1-1, with D possibly being TRBD1 (5 bases). CDR1 is MNHEY and CDR2 is SVGEGT in the germline V gene. This CDR3 is 13 amino acids long. V dropped 6 bases and J dropped 1 base, with 9 bases sitting between them. The CDR3 DNA follows: TGTGCCAGCAGCAGGACAAAGAACACTGAAGCTTTCATT. Protein: CASSRTKNTEAFI.

This chain links TRBV27 with TRBJ2-1; D possibly uses TRBD1 or TRBD2 (5 bases each). Germline-derived CDR1 and CDR2 are MNHEY and SMNVEV (reference sequence). There are 16 residues in the CDR3. The V end was cut by 5 bases, the J end by 5 bases, with 19 bases between. The CDR3 loop reads CASSPTGRPTDNEQFF. Written as DNA, the CDR3 is TGTGCCAGCAGTCCAACGGGACGCCCTACGGACAATGAGCAGTTCTTC.

Of note for this clonotype: A much bigger clone sits one base away, suggesting this may be a read error. This chain joins TRBV28 and TRBJ2-7, with 8 bases that match TRBD2. Unmatched junction bases numbered 10, after V lost 3 bases and J lost 0 bases. CDR3 size: 17 residues. In germline, CDR1 is MDHEN, CDR2 SYDVKM. The CDR3 spells CASSLSLGLGNSYEQYF. Here the CDR3 DNA reads TGTGCCAGCAGTTTGAGTTTGGGACTAGGGAACTCCTACGAGCAGTACTTC.

As DNA, the CDR3 is TGCAGTGCTAGCCCTATCCTAGAGGGGATAAAGTATGGCTACACCTTC. This encodes CSASPILEGIKYGYTF. The rearrangement joins TRBV20-1 to TRBJ1-2; TRBD1 might be the D (5 bases). Trimming cost V 3 bases and J 5 bases, with 22 bases left between them. The germline V gene encodes CDR1 DFQATT and CDR2 SNEGSKA (reference sequence). The CDR3 extends over 16 amino acids.